The entry below gives a single T cell receptor beta chain sequence along with its context. The antigen is unknown. This sample was included in a study of T-cell memory formation after mild COVID-19. TCRdb reprocessed the 5' RACE reads via MiXCR and lists one record per CDR3 protein. The profile covers around 500,000 distinct CDR3 sequences, with roughly 20% appearing a single time and 12% taken by the ten largest. Trimming stripped 5 bases from V and 2 bases from J, with 10 bases between. The length of the CDR3 is 15 residues. Regarding the study as a whole: The second-wave clones peaking on day 37 were not confirmed as SARS-CoV-2-specific.

The V gene is TRBV12-3 or TRBV12-4, the J gene TRBJ2-6; D is undetermined. The sequence derives from an adult woman who had mild COVID-19 (a few samples of this study predate the infection). Cell type and time point are not known. The sequenced sample consisted of PBMCs or a T cell subset sorted from them (not recorded which). This CDR3 is CASSPQTTGANVLTF. CDR3 bases: TGTGCCAGCAGTCCCCAGACCACTGGGGCCAACGTCCTGACTTTC.